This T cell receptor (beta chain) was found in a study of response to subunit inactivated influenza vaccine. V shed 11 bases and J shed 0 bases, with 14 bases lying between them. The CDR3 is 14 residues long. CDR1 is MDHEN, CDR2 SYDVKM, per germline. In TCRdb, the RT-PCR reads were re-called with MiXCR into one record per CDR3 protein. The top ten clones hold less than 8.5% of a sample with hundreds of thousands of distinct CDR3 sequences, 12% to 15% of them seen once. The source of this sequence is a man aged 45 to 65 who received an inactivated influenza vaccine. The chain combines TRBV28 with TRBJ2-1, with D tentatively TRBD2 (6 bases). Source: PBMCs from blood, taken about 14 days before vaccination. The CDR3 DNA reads TGTGCCGGTCAGCGGAGGGGCTCCTACAATGAGCAGTTCTTC. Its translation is CAGQRRGSYNEQFF.